These T cell receptor beta chains were read from a single sample in a study of blood T cell repertoires in COVID-19. Profiling relied on immunoSEQ multiplex PCR, and the TCRdb table lists in-frame clones only, not all of them. The sample yields approximately 60,000 clones, around 87% seen once. Material for sequencing was peripheral blood. Every receptor here comes from a man aged 55 to 70 with active or convalescent COVID-19. CDR3s leave out the opening cysteine and the closing phenylalanine or tryptophan. The order of the fields is V gene, CDR3 protein.

TRBV3-1/TRBV3-2 | ASSQVRGKGYEQY
TRBV10-3 | ATQTGTDYGYT
TRBV5-4 | ASSIRDSNSPLH
TRBV9 | ASEGVDSNQPQH
TRBV28 | ASTTGTGRYGYT
TRBV6-5 | ASSRYGNEQF
TRBV7-9 | ASSSTGYEQY
TRBV19 | ASSRRERGGELF
TRBV29-1 | SVATGGIAEAF
TRBV18 | ASSLGQDFYGYT
TRBV2 | ASSGAGAVKNIQY
TRBV7-3 | ASSLLGTSTDTQY
TRBV7-2 | ASSPRREKLF
TRBV7-2 | ASSPQGINQPQH
TRBV2 | ASSERVSGNTIY
TRBV29-1 | SVLTANTEAF
TRBV18 | ASSPTKPTGTEQF
TRBV5-4 | ASSQTGQETQY
TRBV5-1 | ASSAQGASREKLF
TRBV3-1/TRBV3-2 | ASSQDITGSEAF
TRBV14 | ASSPRALDSGNTIY
TRBV5-1 | ASSLDSPGSNSPLH
TRBV7-9 | ASSSGLAGVADTQY
TRBV4-1 | ASSQDTGINTEAF
TRBV19 | ASSIYVGGSENEQF
TRBV2 | ASIMGGAREKLF
TRBV7-3 | ASSLSGRGMGTEAF